This T cell receptor (beta chain) was sequenced in a study of shared clonotypes between healthy human individuals. Germline V gives CDR1 SGHDT, CDR2 YYEEEE. Trimming pared 1 base from V and 5 bases from J, leaving 3 bases between. This CDR3 contains 11 residues. The deep-level immunoSEQ assay was used. In the original workflow: ImmunoSEQ output lacked quality scores and full-length reads, limiting matched filtering. Libraries were prepared by immunoSEQ multiplex PCR; TCRdb keeps only in-frame clonotypes and omits some of them. Clone size and the V and J calls come from that table; the DNA yielded D and trimming. The profile shows nearly 500,000 clones, about 79% of them singletons. Only Caucasian adults living in Nashville, Tennessee made up the donor group.

Sequenced: PBMCs. This receptor was taken from a woman aged 40 to 50 in good health. Some clones in this sample may be carry-over from other donors' samples. The V call is TRBV5-6, the J call TRBJ2-5; D gene ambiguous. The chain's CDR3 is CASSLLETQYF. The CDR3 DNA reads TGTGCCAGCAGCTTGTTGGAGACCCAGTACTTC.